Listed below are T cell receptor beta chains from one sample, sequenced in a study of T-cell reconstitution after alpha-beta-depleted transplantation in children. TCRdb passed the PCR reads through MiXCR, listing each CDR3 protein once. The table has approximately 230,000 distinct CDR3 sequences, more than 20% seen once. Sequenced material: PBMCs, mostly from graft donor cells, taken 360 days after TCRalphabeta/CD19-depleted stem cell transplant. The receptors derive from a female patient aged 2-15 years who had a stem cell transplant for congenital amegakaryocytic thrombocytopenia, so the T cells may come from the graft donor. Both conserved end residues are part of each CDR3. The D gene is left open where the match is weak. Clone sizes are given selectively: once, few, many, or a class where the clone is expanded.

d_gene: TRBD2; v_gene: TRBV19; abundance: once; len: 13; j_gene: TRBJ2-2; CDR3aa: CASGTSGAGELFF; CDR3nt: TGTGCCAGCGGGACTAGTGGCGCCGGGGAGCTGTTTTTT
d_gene: TRBD1; v_gene: TRBV29-1; abundance: few; len: 13; j_gene: TRBJ1-4; CDR3aa: CSVVTRGHEKLFF; CDR3nt: TGCAGCGTTGTTACCAGGGGGCATGAAAAACTGTTTTTT
d_gene: TRBD2; v_gene: TRBV12-3/TRBV12-4; abundance: .; len: 15; j_gene: TRBJ2-5; CDR3aa: CASSHGGRVQETQYF; CDR3nt: TGTGCCAGCAGTCACGGCGGGAGGGTACAAGAGACCCAGTACTTC
d_gene: .; v_gene: TRBV12-3/TRBV12-4; abundance: .; len: 16; j_gene: TRBJ2-3; CDR3aa: CASSLSSGYGADTQYF; CDR3nt: TGTGCCAGCAGTTTATCTTCAGGGTACGGCGCAGATACGCAGTATTTT
d_gene: .; v_gene: TRBV6-1; abundance: .; len: 13; j_gene: TRBJ1-6; CDR3aa: CASSMAENSPLHF; CDR3nt: TGTGCCAGCAGTATGGCAGAAAATTCACCCCTCCACTTT
d_gene: TRBD1; v_gene: TRBV5-6; abundance: many; len: 16; j_gene: TRBJ2-3; CDR3aa: CASRRRTGPTTDTQYF; CDR3nt: TGTGCCAGCAGACGAAGGACAGGGCCTACCACAGATACGCAGTATTTT
d_gene: .; v_gene: TRBV12-3/TRBV12-4; abundance: few; len: 15; j_gene: TRBJ2-7; CDR3aa: CASSLREGGSYEQYF; CDR3nt: TGTGCCAGCAGTTTAAGGGAGGGGGGGTCCTACGAGCAGTACTTC
d_gene: .; v_gene: TRBV3-1; abundance: .; len: 14; j_gene: TRBJ1-1; CDR3aa: CASSQGTRGTEAFF; CDR3nt: TGTGCCAGCAGCCAGGGGACCCGGGGTACTGAAGCTTTCTTT
d_gene: .; v_gene: TRBV7-6; abundance: few; len: 16; j_gene: TRBJ2-7; CDR3aa: CASSLAIGGKIYEQYF; CDR3nt: TGTGCCAGCAGCTTAGCTATCGGAGGGAAGATTTACGAGCAGTACTTC
d_gene: .; v_gene: TRBV5-1; abundance: few; len: 16; j_gene: TRBJ2-3; CDR3aa: CASSSLLDQGTDTQYF; CDR3nt: TGCGCCAGCAGCTCCCTCCTCGACCAGGGCACAGATACGCAGTATTTT
d_gene: TRBD1; v_gene: TRBV4-3; abundance: .; len: 17; j_gene: TRBJ2-7; CDR3aa: CASSQERRTGDDYEQYF; CDR3nt: TGCGCCAGCAGCCAAGAACGTCGGACAGGAGACGACTACGAGCAGTACTTC
d_gene: .; v_gene: TRBV12-3/TRBV12-4; abundance: many; len: 14; j_gene: TRBJ2-2; CDR3aa: CASSLSLVYGELFF; CDR3nt: TGTGCCAGCAGTTTAAGTCTAGTCTACGGGGAGCTGTTTTTT
d_gene: .; v_gene: TRBV12-3/TRBV12-4; abundance: .; len: 16; j_gene: TRBJ2-2; CDR3aa: CASTLSGIWNTGELFF; CDR3nt: TGTGCCAGCACTCTGTCCGGGATTTGGAACACCGGGGAGCTGTTTTTT
d_gene: .; v_gene: TRBV20-1; abundance: few; len: 13; j_gene: TRBJ1-2; CDR3aa: CSAPGGGNYGYTF; CDR3nt: TGCAGTGCTCCGGGGGGTGGTAACTATGGCTACACCTTC
d_gene: TRBD1; v_gene: TRBV5-1; abundance: .; len: 15; j_gene: TRBJ2-3; CDR3aa: CASGPGTGATDTQYF; CDR3nt: TGCGCCAGCGGCCCGGGGACAGGGGCCACAGATACGCAGTATTTT
d_gene: .; v_gene: TRBV12-3/TRBV12-4; abundance: .; len: 13; j_gene: TRBJ1-2; CDR3aa: CASSLEASYGYTF; CDR3nt: TGTGCCAGCAGTTTAGAGGCTAGCTATGGCTACACCTTC
d_gene: .; v_gene: TRBV3-1; abundance: many; len: 14; j_gene: TRBJ2-2; CDR3aa: CASSQEGSTGELFF; CDR3nt: TGCGCCAGCAGCCAAGAAGGGTCAACGGGGGAGCTGTTTTTT
d_gene: .; v_gene: TRBV28; abundance: few; len: 17; j_gene: TRBJ1-4; CDR3aa: CASSPIQDESSNEKLFF; CDR3nt: TGTGCCAGCAGCCCCATCCAGGATGAAAGCTCTAATGAAAAACTGTTTTTT
d_gene: .; v_gene: TRBV18; abundance: .; len: 14; j_gene: TRBJ2-3; CDR3aa: CASSPQAGRDTQYF; CDR3nt: TGTGCCAGCTCACCACAGGCGGGACGAGATACGCAGTATTTT
d_gene: .; v_gene: TRBV3-1; abundance: few; len: 15; j_gene: TRBJ2-3; CDR3aa: CASSQRDIRTDTQYF; CDR3nt: TGTGCCAGCAGCCAAAGGGACATACGCACAGATACGCAGTATTTT
d_gene: .; v_gene: TRBV28; abundance: .; len: 18; j_gene: TRBJ2-6; CDR3aa: CASSDDREFYSGANVLTF; CDR3nt: TGTGCCAGCAGCGACGACAGAGAATTTTACTCTGGGGCCAACGTCCTGACTTTC
d_gene: .; v_gene: TRBV4-1; abundance: .; len: 15; j_gene: TRBJ1-4; CDR3aa: CASSQTGATNEKLFF; CDR3nt: TGCGCCAGCAGCCAAACAGGTGCAACTAATGAAAAACTGTTTTTT
d_gene: TRBD1; v_gene: TRBV5-1; abundance: many; len: 15; j_gene: TRBJ2-1; CDR3aa: CASSLTGTGGNEQFF; CDR3nt: TGCGCCAGCAGCCTAACCGGGACAGGGGGAAATGAGCAGTTCTTC
d_gene: .; v_gene: TRBV5-1; abundance: .; len: 11; j_gene: TRBJ2-3; CDR3aa: CASRWIDTQYF; CDR3nt: TGCGCCAGCCGATGGATAGATACGCAGTATTTT
d_gene: .; v_gene: TRBV7-6; abundance: .; len: 15; j_gene: TRBJ1-1; CDR3aa: CASSPIWGENTEAFF; CDR3nt: TGTGCCAGCAGCCCCATATGGGGGGAGAACACTGAAGCTTTCTTT
d_gene: .; v_gene: TRBV15; abundance: .; len: 14; j_gene: TRBJ2-7; CDR3aa: CATSRGRSSYEQYF; CDR3nt: TGTGCCACCAGTCGCGGCAGGAGCTCCTACGAGCAGTACTTC
d_gene: .; v_gene: TRBV4-1; abundance: many; len: 13; j_gene: TRBJ2-2; CDR3aa: CASSPVITGELFF; CDR3nt: TGCGCCAGCAGCCCCGTCATCACCGGGGAGCTGTTTTTT
d_gene: TRBD2; v_gene: TRBV20-1; abundance: .; len: 17; j_gene: TRBJ2-1; CDR3aa: CSAPGTSGGYRLDEQFF; CDR3nt: TGCAGTGCTCCTGGGACTAGCGGGGGATATAGGTTAGATGAGCAGTTCTTC
d_gene: .; v_gene: TRBV12-3/TRBV12-4; abundance: few; len: 16; j_gene: TRBJ2-1; CDR3aa: CASSLSWPAANNEQFF; CDR3nt: TGTGCCAGCAGTTTATCCTGGCCAGCGGCAAACAATGAGCAGTTCTTC
d_gene: TRBD2; v_gene: TRBV24-1; abundance: .; len: 16; j_gene: TRBJ2-1; CDR3aa: CATSDPSSGSYNEQFF; CDR3nt: TGTGCCACCAGTGACCCCTCTAGCGGATCCTACAATGAGCAGTTCTTC
d_gene: TRBD1; v_gene: TRBV20-1; abundance: few; len: 15; j_gene: TRBJ2-3; CDR3aa: CSARKDRGSTDTQYF; CDR3nt: TGCAGTGCGCGGAAAGACAGGGGTAGCACAGATACGCAGTATTTT
d_gene: .; v_gene: TRBV12-3/TRBV12-4; abundance: many; len: 16; j_gene: TRBJ2-1; CDR3aa: CASSLMSGLPWGEQFF; CDR3nt: TGTGCCAGCAGTCTGATGTCCGGACTTCCTTGGGGTGAGCAGTTCTTC
d_gene: TRBD1; v_gene: TRBV7-6; abundance: few; len: 15; j_gene: TRBJ2-1; CDR3aa: CASSQPGQGAGEQFF; CDR3nt: TGTGCCAGCAGCCAACCGGGACAGGGGGCAGGTGAGCAGTTCTTC
d_gene: TRBD2; v_gene: TRBV12-3/TRBV12-4; abundance: .; len: 14; j_gene: TRBJ2-5; CDR3aa: CASSSRLAGLNQYF; CDR3nt: TGTGCCAGCAGTTCCCGACTAGCGGGATTGAACCAGTACTTC
d_gene: TRBD2; v_gene: TRBV20-1; abundance: .; len: 15; j_gene: TRBJ2-2; CDR3aa: CSASGLAGGPRELFF; CDR3nt: TGCAGTGCTAGCGGGTTAGCGGGAGGGCCCCGGGAGCTGTTTTTT
d_gene: .; v_gene: TRBV6-5; abundance: few; len: 16; j_gene: TRBJ2-3; CDR3aa: CASSYSLAGARDTQYF; CDR3nt: TGTGCCAGCAGTTACTCTTTGGCGGGGGCCCGAGATACGCAGTATTTT
d_gene: TRBD2; v_gene: TRBV11-2; abundance: few; len: 18; j_gene: TRBJ2-1; CDR3aa: CASSSPGTSGSSYNEQFF; CDR3nt: TGTGCCAGCAGCTCCCCTGGGACTAGCGGGAGCTCCTACAATGAGCAGTTCTTC
d_gene: .; v_gene: TRBV7-8; abundance: few; len: 15; j_gene: TRBJ2-1; CDR3aa: CASSLGLTGYNEQFF; CDR3nt: TGTGCCAGCAGCTTGGGACTCACCGGATACAATGAGCAGTTCTTC
d_gene: .; v_gene: TRBV29-1; abundance: many; len: 14; j_gene: TRBJ1-1; CDR3aa: CSVVRGPGGTEAFF; CDR3nt: TGCAGCGTTGTCCGGGGCCCTGGAGGGACTGAAGCTTTCTTT
d_gene: .; v_gene: TRBV12-3/TRBV12-4; abundance: few; len: 12; j_gene: TRBJ1-6; CDR3aa: CASSLLGASLHF; CDR3nt: TGTGCCAGCAGTTTATTGGGGGCGTCGCTCCACTTT
d_gene: .; v_gene: TRBV4-1; abundance: .; len: 17; j_gene: TRBJ1-6; CDR3aa: CASSQDTDSSYNSPLHF; CDR3nt: TGCGCCAGCAGCCAAGACACAGACAGCTCCTATAATTCACCCCTCCACTTT
d_gene: .; v_gene: TRBV5-1; abundance: .; len: 14; j_gene: TRBJ1-2; CDR3aa: CASSQTEANYGYTF; CDR3nt: TGCGCCAGCAGCCAAACGGAAGCTAACTATGGCTACACCTTC
d_gene: .; v_gene: TRBV7-9; abundance: few; len: 15; j_gene: TRBJ2-3; CDR3aa: CASSSPSSSTDTQYF; CDR3nt: TGTGCCAGCAGCTCGCCTAGCAGTAGCACAGATACGCAGTATTTT
d_gene: TRBD1; v_gene: TRBV28; abundance: few; len: 17; j_gene: TRBJ2-5; CDR3aa: CASSTLRDRVFQETQYF; CDR3nt: TGTGCCAGCAGCACCCTGAGGGACAGGGTGTTCCAAGAGACCCAGTACTTC
d_gene: .; v_gene: TRBV6-2/TRBV6-3; abundance: .; len: 16; j_gene: TRBJ2-3; CDR3aa: CASSKGAGLVTDTQYF; CDR3nt: TGTGCCAGCAGCAAAGGGGCCGGGTTGGTCACAGATACGCAGTATTTT
d_gene: TRBD1; v_gene: TRBV3-1; abundance: .; len: 16; j_gene: TRBJ1-1; CDR3aa: CASSLWIRGKNTEAFF; CDR3nt: TGTGCCAGCAGCCTGTGGATCAGGGGGAAGAACACTGAAGCTTTCTTT
d_gene: .; v_gene: TRBV27; abundance: .; len: 15; j_gene: TRBJ1-4; CDR3aa: CASSRRPRGLEKLFF; CDR3nt: TGTGCCAGCAGTAGAAGACCCAGAGGATTAGAAAAACTGTTTTTT
d_gene: .; v_gene: TRBV12-3/TRBV12-4; abundance: few; len: 14; j_gene: TRBJ1-2; CDR3aa: CASSFISASGGYTF; CDR3nt: TGTGCCAGCAGTTTTATTTCGGCCTCGGGTGGCTACACCTTC
d_gene: TRBD1; v_gene: TRBV30; abundance: .; len: 20; j_gene: TRBJ1-5; CDR3aa: CAWRKDRDRVVWCSNQPQHF; CDR3nt: TGTGCCTGGAGGAAGGACCGGGACAGGGTTGTTTGGTGTAGCAATCAGCCCCAGCATTTT
d_gene: .; v_gene: TRBV20-1; abundance: .; len: 13; j_gene: TRBJ2-7; CDR3aa: CSARVSTAYEQYF; CDR3nt: TGCAGTGCTAGAGTAAGCACAGCCTACGAGCAGTACTTC
d_gene: TRBD1; v_gene: TRBV12-3/TRBV12-4; abundance: .; len: 14; j_gene: TRBJ2-1; CDR3aa: CASRLGTGYNEQFF; CDR3nt: TGTGCCAGCCGCCTCGGGACAGGTTACAATGAGCAGTTCTTC
d_gene: TRBD1; v_gene: TRBV12-3/TRBV12-4; abundance: .; len: 15; j_gene: TRBJ1-2; CDR3aa: CASSRTGQGIYGYTF; CDR3nt: TGTGCCAGCAGTAGGACCGGACAGGGGATCTATGGCTACACCTTC
d_gene: TRBD1; v_gene: TRBV5-1; abundance: .; len: 18; j_gene: TRBJ2-3; CDR3aa: CASSLEGANLPYTDTQYF; CDR3nt: TGCGCCAGCAGCTTGGAGGGGGCCAACCTACCCTACACAGATACGCAGTATTTT